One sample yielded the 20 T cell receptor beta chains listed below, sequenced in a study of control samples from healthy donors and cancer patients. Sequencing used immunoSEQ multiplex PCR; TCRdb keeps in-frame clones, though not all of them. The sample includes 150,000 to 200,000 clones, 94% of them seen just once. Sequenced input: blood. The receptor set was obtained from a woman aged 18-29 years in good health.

The CDR3 DNA reads TGTGCCAGCTCATCACAAGAGACCCAGTACTTC. It encodes CASSSQETQYF. V gene TRBV18 combines with J gene TRBJ2-5; D is uncertain. The germline V gene encodes CDR1 KGHSH and CDR2 LQKENI. CDR3 length: 11 amino acids. The germline V and J ends were trimmed by 5 bases and 2 bases, with 3 bases remaining between them.

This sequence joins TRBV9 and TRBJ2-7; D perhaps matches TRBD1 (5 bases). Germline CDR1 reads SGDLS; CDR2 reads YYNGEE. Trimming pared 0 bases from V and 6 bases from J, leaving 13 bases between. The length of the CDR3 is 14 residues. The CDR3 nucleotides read TGTGCCAGCAGCGTAGGGGCAGGGTATGGCGAGCAGTACTTC. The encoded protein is CASSVGAGYGEQYF.

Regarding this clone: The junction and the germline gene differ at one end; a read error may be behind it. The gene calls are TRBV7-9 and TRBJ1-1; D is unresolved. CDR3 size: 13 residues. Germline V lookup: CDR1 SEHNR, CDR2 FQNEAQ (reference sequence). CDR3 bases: TGTGCCAGCAGCTTAGACGGACGGGCCCCTATTCTTTTT. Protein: CASSLDGRAPILF.

CDR3 loop: CASSVVSDTGELFF. The CDR3, as DNA: TGTGCCAGCAGCGTGGTGTCGGACACCGGGGAGCTGTTTTTT. This chain connects TRBV6-5 to TRBJ2-2; D uncertain. This CDR3 contains 14 residues. Germline V gives CDR1 MNHEY, CDR2 SVGAGI. Trimming stripped 6 bases from V and 3 bases from J, with 11 bases between.

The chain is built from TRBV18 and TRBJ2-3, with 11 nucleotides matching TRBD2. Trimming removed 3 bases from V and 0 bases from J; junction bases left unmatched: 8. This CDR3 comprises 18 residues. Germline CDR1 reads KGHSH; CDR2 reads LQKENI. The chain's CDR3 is CASSPLPGTSGSTDTQYF. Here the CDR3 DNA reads TGTGCCAGCTCACCGCTCCCCGGGACTAGCGGAAGCACAGATACGCAGTATTTT. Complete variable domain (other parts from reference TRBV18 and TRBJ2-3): NAGVMQNPRHLVRRRGQEARLRCSPMKGHSHVYWYRQLPEEGLKFMVYLQKENIIDESGMPKERFSAEFPKEGPSILRIQQVVRGDSAAYFCASSPLPGTSGSTDTQYFGPGTRLTVL.

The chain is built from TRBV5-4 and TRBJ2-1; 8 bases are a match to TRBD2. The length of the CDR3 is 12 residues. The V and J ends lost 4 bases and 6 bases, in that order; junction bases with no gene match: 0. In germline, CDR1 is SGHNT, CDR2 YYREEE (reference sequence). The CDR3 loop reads CASSGLANEQFF. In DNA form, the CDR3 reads TGTGCCAGCAGCGGACTAGCCAATGAGCAGTTCTTC.

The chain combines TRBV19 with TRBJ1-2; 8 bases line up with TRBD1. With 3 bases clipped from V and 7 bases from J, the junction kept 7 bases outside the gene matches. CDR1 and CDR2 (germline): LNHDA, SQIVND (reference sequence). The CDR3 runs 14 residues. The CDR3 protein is CASSIPGQEFGYTF. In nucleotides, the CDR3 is TGTGCCAGTAGTATCCCGGGACAGGAGTTTGGCTACACCTTC. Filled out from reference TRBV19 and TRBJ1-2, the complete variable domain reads DGGITQSPKYLFRKEGQNVTLSCEQNLNHDAMYWYRQDPGQGLRLIYYSQIVNDFQKGDIAEGYSVSREKKESFPLTVTSAQKNPTAFYLCASSIPGQEFGYTFGSGTRLTVV.

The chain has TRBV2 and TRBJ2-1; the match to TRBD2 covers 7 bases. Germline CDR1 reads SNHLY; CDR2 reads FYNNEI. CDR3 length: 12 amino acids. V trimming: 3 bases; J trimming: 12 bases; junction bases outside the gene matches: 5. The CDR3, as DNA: TGTGCCAGCAGTGAGGGGGGGAGTAGGCAGTTCTTC. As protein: CASSEGGSRQFF.

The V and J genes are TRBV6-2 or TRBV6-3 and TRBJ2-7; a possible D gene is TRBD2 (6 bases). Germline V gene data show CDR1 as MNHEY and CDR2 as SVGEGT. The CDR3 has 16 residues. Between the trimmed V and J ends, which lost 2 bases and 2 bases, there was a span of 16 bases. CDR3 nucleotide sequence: TGTGCCAGCAGTTACGGGGCGGGACTTCGAGCCTACGAGCAGTACTTC. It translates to CASSYGAGLRAYEQYF.

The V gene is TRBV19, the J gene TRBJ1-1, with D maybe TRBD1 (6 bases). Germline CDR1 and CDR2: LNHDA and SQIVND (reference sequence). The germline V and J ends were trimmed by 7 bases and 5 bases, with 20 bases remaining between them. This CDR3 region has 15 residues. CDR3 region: CASTIPKAGVTEAFF. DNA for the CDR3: TGTGCCAGTACTATTCCTAAGGCAGGGGTGACTGAAGCTTTCTTT. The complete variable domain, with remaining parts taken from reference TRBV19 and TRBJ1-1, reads DGGITQSPKYLFRKEGQNVTLSCEQNLNHDAMYWYRQDPGQGLRLIYYSQIVNDFQKGDIAEGYSVSREKKESFPLTVTSAQKNPTAFYLCASTIPKAGVTEAFFGQGTRLTVV.

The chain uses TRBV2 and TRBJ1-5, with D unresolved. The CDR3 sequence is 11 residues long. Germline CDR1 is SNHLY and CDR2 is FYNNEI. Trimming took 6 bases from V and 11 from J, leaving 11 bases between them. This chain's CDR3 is CASRAGQAQHF. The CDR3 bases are TGTGCCAGCAGGGCAGGCCAGGCCCAGCATTTT.

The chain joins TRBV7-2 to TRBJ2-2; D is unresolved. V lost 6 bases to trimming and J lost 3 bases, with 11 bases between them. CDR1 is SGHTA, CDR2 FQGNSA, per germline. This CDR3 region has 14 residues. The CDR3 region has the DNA TGTGCCAGCAGTCCCACCTACTACACCGGGGAGCTGTTTTTT. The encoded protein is CASSPTYYTGELFF. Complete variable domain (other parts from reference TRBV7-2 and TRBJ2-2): GAGVSQSPSNKVTEKGKDVELRCDPISGHTALYWYRQSLGQGLEFLIYFQGNSAPDKSGLPSDRFSAERTGGSVSTLTIQRTQQEDSAVYLCASSPTYYTGELFFGEGSRLTVL.

CDR3 residues: CASSLPTGGTGELFF. In DNA, the CDR3 is TGTGCCAGCAGCTTACCCACAGGGGGGACCGGGGAGCTGTTTTTT. The V call is TRBV7-9, the J call TRBJ2-2; 8 bases are shared with TRBD1. From germline, CDR1 is SEHNR and CDR2 FQNEAQ (reference sequence). The CDR3 extends over 15 amino acids. Trimming took 2 bases from V and 5 from J; bases not matched to a gene: 4.

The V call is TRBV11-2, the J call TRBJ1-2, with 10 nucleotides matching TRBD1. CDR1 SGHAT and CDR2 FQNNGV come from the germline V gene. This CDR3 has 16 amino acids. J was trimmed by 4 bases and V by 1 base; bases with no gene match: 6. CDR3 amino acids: CASSLGDRGRGYGYTF. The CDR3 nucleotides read TGTGCCAGCAGCTTAGGCGACAGGGGGCGCGGCTATGGCTACACCTTC.

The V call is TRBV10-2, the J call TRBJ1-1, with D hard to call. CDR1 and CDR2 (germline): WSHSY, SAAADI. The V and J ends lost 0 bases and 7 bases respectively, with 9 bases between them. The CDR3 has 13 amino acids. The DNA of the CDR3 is TGCGCCAGCAGTGAGTCGAGGCGGAGTGAAGCTTTCTTT. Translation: CASSESRRSEAFF.

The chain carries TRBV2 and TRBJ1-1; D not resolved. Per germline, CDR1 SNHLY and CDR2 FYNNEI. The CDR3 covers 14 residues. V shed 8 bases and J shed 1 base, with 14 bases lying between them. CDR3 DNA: TGTGCCAGCCGTGCTCTTTATGCGAACACTGAAGCTTTCTTT. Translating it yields CASRALYANTEAFF.

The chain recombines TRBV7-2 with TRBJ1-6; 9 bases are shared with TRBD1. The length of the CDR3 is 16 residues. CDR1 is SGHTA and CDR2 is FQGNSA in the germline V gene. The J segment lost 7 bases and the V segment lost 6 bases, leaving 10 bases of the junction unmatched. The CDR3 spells CASRVGRDRANSPLHF. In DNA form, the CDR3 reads TGTGCCAGCAGAGTAGGGAGGGACAGGGCCAATTCACCCCTCCACTTT.

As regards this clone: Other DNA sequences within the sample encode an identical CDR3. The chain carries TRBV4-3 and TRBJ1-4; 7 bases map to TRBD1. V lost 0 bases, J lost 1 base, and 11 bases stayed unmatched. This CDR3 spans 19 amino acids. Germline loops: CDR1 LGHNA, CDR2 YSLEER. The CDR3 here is CASSQEIANRGRTNEKLFF. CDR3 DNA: TGCGCCAGCAGCCAAGAAATCGCGAACAGGGGACGAACTAATGAAAAACTGTTTTTT.

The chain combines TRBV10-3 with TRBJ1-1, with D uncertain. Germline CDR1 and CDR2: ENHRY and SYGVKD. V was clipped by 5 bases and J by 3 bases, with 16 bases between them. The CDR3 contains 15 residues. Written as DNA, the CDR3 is TGTGCCATCAGTTACACCGGGCCACCGGACACTGAAGCTTTCTTT. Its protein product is CAISYTGPPDTEAFF.

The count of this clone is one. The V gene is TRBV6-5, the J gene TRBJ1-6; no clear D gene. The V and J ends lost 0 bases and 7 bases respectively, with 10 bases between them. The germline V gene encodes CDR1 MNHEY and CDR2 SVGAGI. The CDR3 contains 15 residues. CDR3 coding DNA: TGTGCCAGCAGTTACTCTACAGCCCAGAATTCACCCCTCCACTTT. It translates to CASSYSTAQNSPLHF.